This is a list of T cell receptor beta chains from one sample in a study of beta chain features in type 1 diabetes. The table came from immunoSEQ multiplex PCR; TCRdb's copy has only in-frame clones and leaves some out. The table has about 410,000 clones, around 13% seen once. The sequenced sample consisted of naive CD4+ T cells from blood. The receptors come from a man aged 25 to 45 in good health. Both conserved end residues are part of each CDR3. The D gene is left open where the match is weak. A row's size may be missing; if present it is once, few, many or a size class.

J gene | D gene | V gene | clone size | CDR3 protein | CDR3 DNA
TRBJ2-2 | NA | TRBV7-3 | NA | CASSKRTNTGELFF | TGTGCCAGCAGCAAGAGGACCAACACCGGGGAGCTGTTTTTT
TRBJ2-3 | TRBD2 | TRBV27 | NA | CASSPALAGRDTQYF | TGTGCCAGCAGCCCGGCACTAGCGGGGAGAGATACGCAGTATTTT
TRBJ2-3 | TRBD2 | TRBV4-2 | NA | CASSPRLAGGRDTQYF | TGTGCCAGCAGCCCTAGACTAGCGGGGGGGCGCGATACGCAGTATTTT
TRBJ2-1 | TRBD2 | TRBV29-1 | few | CSVGGTSGYNEQFF | TGCAGCGTTGGCGGGACTAGCGGCTACAATGAGCAGTTCTTC
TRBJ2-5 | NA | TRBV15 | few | CATSMGLDKETQYF | TGTGCCACCAGCATGGGACTTGATAAAGAGACCCAGTACTTC
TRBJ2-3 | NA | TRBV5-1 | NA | CASSSTTVRNTQYF | TGCGCCAGCAGCTCAACGACTGTGCGAAATACGCAGTATTTT
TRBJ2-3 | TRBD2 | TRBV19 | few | CASSIEGLAGTTDTQYF | TGTGCCAGTAGTATAGAGGGACTAGCGGGAACCACAGATACGCAGTATTTT
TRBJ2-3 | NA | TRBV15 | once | CATSRAWDTQYF | TGTGCCACCAGCAGGGCATGGGATACGCAGTATTTT
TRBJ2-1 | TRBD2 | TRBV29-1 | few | CSAVAGAPREQFF | TGCAGCGCTGTAGCGGGAGCACCTCGGGAGCAGTTCTTC
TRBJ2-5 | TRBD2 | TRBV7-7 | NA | CASSLRLAGWQETQYF | TGTGCTAGCAGCTTACGACTAGCGGGATGGCAAGAGACCCAGTACTTC
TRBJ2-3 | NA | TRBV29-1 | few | CSARGRGTDTQYF | TGCAGCGCCCGAGGGCGGGGCACAGATACGCAGTATTTT
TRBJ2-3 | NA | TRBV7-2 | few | CASSLGRPDTQYF | TGTGCCAGCAGCTTAGGGAGGCCGGATACGCAGTATTTT
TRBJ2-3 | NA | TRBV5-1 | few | CASSGAGDAGDTQYF | TGCGCCAGCAGCGGGGCAGGGGATGCCGGTGATACGCAGTATTTT
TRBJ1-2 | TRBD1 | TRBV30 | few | CAWSRRTGGGYTF | TGTGCCTGGAGTCGAAGGACAGGGGGCGGCTACACCTTC
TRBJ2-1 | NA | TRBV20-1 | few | CSARRGEQFF | TGCAGTGCTAGGAGAGGTGAGCAGTTCTTC